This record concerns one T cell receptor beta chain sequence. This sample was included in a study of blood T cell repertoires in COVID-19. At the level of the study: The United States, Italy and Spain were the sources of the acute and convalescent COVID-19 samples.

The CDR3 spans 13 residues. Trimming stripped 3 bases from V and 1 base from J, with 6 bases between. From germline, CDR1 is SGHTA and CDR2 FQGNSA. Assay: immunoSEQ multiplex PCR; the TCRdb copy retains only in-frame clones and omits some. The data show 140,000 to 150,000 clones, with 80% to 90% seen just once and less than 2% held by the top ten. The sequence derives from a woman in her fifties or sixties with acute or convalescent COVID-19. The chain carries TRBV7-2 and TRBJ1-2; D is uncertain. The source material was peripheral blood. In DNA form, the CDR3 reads TGTGCCAGCAGCTTCCTCAGTAACTATGGCTACACCTTC. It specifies CASSFLSNYGYTF. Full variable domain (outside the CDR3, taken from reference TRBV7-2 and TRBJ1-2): GAGVSQSPSNKVTEKGKDVELRCDPISGHTALYWYRQSLGQGLEFLIYFQGNSAPDKSGLPSDRFSAERTGGSVSTLTIQRTQQEDSAVYLCASSFLSNYGYTFGSGTRLTVV.